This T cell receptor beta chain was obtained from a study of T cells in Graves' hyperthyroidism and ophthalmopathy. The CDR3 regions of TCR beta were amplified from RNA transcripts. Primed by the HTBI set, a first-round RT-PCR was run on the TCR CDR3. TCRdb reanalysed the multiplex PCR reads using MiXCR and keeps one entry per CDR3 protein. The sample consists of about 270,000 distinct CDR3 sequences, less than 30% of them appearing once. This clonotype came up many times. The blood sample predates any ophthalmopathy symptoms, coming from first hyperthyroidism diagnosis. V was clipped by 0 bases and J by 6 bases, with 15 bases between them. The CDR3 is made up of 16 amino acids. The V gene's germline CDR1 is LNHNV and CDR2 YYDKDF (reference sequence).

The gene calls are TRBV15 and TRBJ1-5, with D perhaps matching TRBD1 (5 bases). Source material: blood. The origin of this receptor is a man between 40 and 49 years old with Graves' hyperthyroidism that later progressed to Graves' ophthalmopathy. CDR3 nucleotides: TGTGCCACCAGCAGAGAACGACTTGGGGCGAGTCAGCCCCAGCATTTT. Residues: CATSRERLGASQPQHF.